This T cell receptor beta chain is from a study of spatial heterogeneity in lung cancer. Study information: The count of detected beta-chain sequences consistently exceeded that of alpha-chain sequences.

Regarding time point: sample taken at primary tumor resection. Researchers sequenced whole RNA taken from tumor, nontumor lung or frozen PBMC without sorting. Germline V CDR1 and CDR2: LNHDA, SQIVND (reference sequence). This CDR3 spans 15 amino acids. V was trimmed by 5 bases and J by 3 bases, leaving 14 bases between them. TCRdb analysed the 5' RACE reads with MiXCR anew, one entry per CDR3 protein. The sample carries about 50,000 distinct CDR3 sequences, about 7.4% recorded once. This clonotype was counted many times. The rearrangement links TRBV19 to TRBJ1-5, with TRBD1 as a possible D gene (6 bases). Sequencing was performed on PBMCs, taken at surgery. The source of this sequence is a female donor with early-stage non-small cell lung cancer. The CDR3: CASSPTGGHNQPQHF. In DNA form, the CDR3 reads TGTGCCAGTAGTCCGACAGGAGGACACAATCAGCCCCAGCATTTT.